The 15 T cell receptor beta chains below were found in one sample sequenced in a study of technical replicates of blood from a few donors. The repertoire was sequenced with immunoSEQ multiplex PCR; TCRdb's copy has only in-frame clones and lacks some. This table has tens of thousands of clones, around 94% appearing once. The specimen was T cells isolated from PBMCs. The receptor set was obtained from a human donor in good health.

In regard to this clone: The junction departs from germline at one end; a sequencing error may be responsible. The chain links TRBV28 to TRBJ2-1; D is ambiguous. The germline gives CDR1 MDHEN, CDR2 SYDVKM. The CDR3 totals 11 residues. The CDR3 coding sequence is TGTGCCAGCAACTCCAACAATGAGCAGTTCTTC. Residues: CASNSNNEQFF.

This clone has a handful of counts. The chain carries TRBV7-9 and TRBJ1-2; TRBD1 matches at 8 bases. After removal of 5 bases from V and 6 bases from J, the junction contained 5 bases not matched to a gene. The germline V gene has CDR1 SEHNR and CDR2 FQNEAQ (reference sequence). There are 13 residues in the CDR3. The CDR3 DNA is TGTGCCAGCAGCCAGCAGGGGGCTGATGGCTACACCTTC. Its translation is CASSQQGADGYTF.

CDR3 nucleotides: TGCGCCAGCAGCTTAGGACTGGATACAGATACGCAGTATTTT. It is translated as CASSLGLDTDTQYF. The rearrangement joins TRBV5-1 to TRBJ2-3; TRBD2 is a possible D gene (5 bases). The CDR3 sequence is 14 residues long. In germline, CDR1 is SGHRS, CDR2 YFSETQ. Trimming left V 2 bases short and J 3 bases short, with 10 bases between.

In its sample, this clone was seen once. The gene calls are TRBV9 and TRBJ1-2, with D maybe TRBD1 (6 bases). Germline values: CDR1 SGDLS, CDR2 YYNGEE. V was shortened by 4 bases and J by 2 bases, with 15 bases between the two germline ends. The length of the CDR3 is 15 residues. CDR3 loop: CASSPRTASNYGYTF. The CDR3 DNA reads TGTGCCAGCAGCCCTAGGACAGCATCAAACTATGGCTACACCTTC. The full variable domain, completed using reference TRBV9 and TRBJ1-2, is DSGVTQTPKHLITATGQRVTLRCSPRSGDLSVYWYQQSLDQGLQFLIQYYNGEERAKGNILERFSAQQFPDLHSELNLSSLELGDSALYFCASSPRTASNYGYTFGSGTRLTVV.

The rearrangement links TRBV4-1 to TRBJ2-7; D perhaps matches TRBD1 (5 bases). From germline, CDR1 is MGHRA and CDR2 YSYEKL. The CDR3 spans 13 residues. Trimming cost V 4 bases and J 3 bases, with 10 bases left between them. In DNA form, the CDR3 reads TGCGCCAGCAGCCTTAGCCAGGGCTACGAGCAGTACTTC. Translating gives CASSLSQGYEQYF.

The chain links TRBV2 to TRBJ2-3; maybe TRBD2 (6 bases). The CDR3 has 12 residues. With 11 bases removed from V and 4 bases from J, the gap between germline ends came to 13 bases. Germline CDR1 is SNHLY and CDR2 is FYNNEI. CDR3 nucleotide sequence: TGTGCCGGGGCGGGGACCCCAGATACGCAGTATTTT. This translates into CAGAGTPDTQYF. Combining the CDR3 with reference TRBV2 and TRBJ2-3 gives the whole variable domain EPEVTQTPSHQVTQMGQEVILRCVPISNHLYFYWYRQILGQKVEFLVSFYNNEISEKSEIFDDQFSVERPDGSNFTLKIRSTKLEDSAMYFCAGAGTPDTQYFGPGTRLTVL.

The chain has TRBV19 and TRBJ2-7, with 13 bases lining up with TRBD2. CDR1 is LNHDA and CDR2 is SQIVND in the germline V gene (reference sequence). J was trimmed by 4 bases and V by 7 bases; bases with no gene match: 22. This CDR3 has 20 residues. The CDR3 region has the DNA TGTGCCAGTACCCCGGTAGCCCCGGGACTAGCGGGATCCGATGGATACGAGCAGTACTTC. This translates into CASTPVAPGLAGSDGYEQYF.

The chain couples TRBV6-1 to TRBJ2-1; TRBD2 matches at 12 bases. The CDR3 extends over 13 amino acids. Germline V gene lookup returns CDR1 MNHNS and CDR2 SASEGT. V dropped 7 bases and J dropped 7; count of bases not matched to a gene: 2. CDR3 amino acids: CASNGLAGNEQFF. CDR3 nucleotides: TGTGCCAGCAACGGACTAGCGGGGAATGAGCAGTTCTTC.

The gene calls are TRBV28 and TRBJ1-1; 9 bases line up with TRBD1. Germline V CDR1 and CDR2: MDHEN, SYDVKM. After removal of 6 bases from V and 6 bases from J, the junction contained 11 bases not matched to a gene. The CDR3 extends over 15 amino acids. Here the CDR3 reads CASRPLTGTGSEAFF. The CDR3 DNA follows: TGTGCCAGCAGACCCCTTACCGGGACAGGGTCTGAAGCTTTCTTT.

This chain joins TRBV10-3 and TRBJ1-2; no firm D call. CDR1 is ENHRY and CDR2 is SYGVKD in the germline V gene. Trimming shortened V by 5 bases and J by 3 bases, and 16 bases separated the two germline ends. This CDR3 is built from 15 residues. The CDR3 nucleotides are TGTGCCATCAGTAAACAACCCGGGAGGTACTATGGCTACACCTTC. This sequence encodes CAISKQPGRYYGYTF.

This clone has just one count. The rearrangement links TRBV11-3 to TRBJ1-1; a possible D gene is TRBD1 (5 bases). Germline CDR1 reads SGHNT; CDR2 reads YENEEA. Deletions cut 2 bases from V and 2 bases from J, with 9 bases between. The CDR3 loop spans 14 amino acids. The DNA for the CDR3 is TGTGCCAGCAGCTTATATGGGGCAAACACTGAAGCTTTCTTT. Protein sequence: CASSLYGANTEAFF.

The chain uses TRBV7-3 and TRBJ2-1; no definite D call. The CDR3 has 17 residues. CDR1 is SGHTA and CDR2 is FQGTGA in the germline V gene. Trimming took off 1 base at V and 8 bases at J, with 21 bases between the two ends. The chain's CDR3 is CASSLIGGSPPRDEQFF. CDR3 nucleotide sequence: TGTGCCAGCAGCTTAATTGGCGGCTCTCCCCCCCGGGATGAGCAGTTCTTC.

The rearrangement links TRBV18 to TRBJ2-5; D is undetermined. The V end was cut by 2 bases, the J end by 2 bases, with 9 bases between. CDR1 KGHSH and CDR2 LQKENI come from the germline V gene. This CDR3 region has 14 residues. The DNA of the CDR3 is TGTGCCAGCTCACCAGGCAGAAATCAAGAGACCCAGTACTTC. Translation gives CASSPGRNQETQYF.

The chain uses TRBV12-2 and TRBJ1-1; the D call TRBD1 from the table was never checked on the DNA. TRBV12-2 is marked as a pseudogene. This CDR3 contains 12 residues. CDR3 sequence: CASRLTRTEAFF. The DNA for the CDR3 is TGTGCAAGTCGCTTGACACGCACTGAAGCTTTCTTT.

The chain joins TRBV30 to TRBJ1-1; 11 bases are a match to TRBD1. V dropped 0 bases and J dropped 4; count of bases not matched to a gene: 10. The CDR3 length is 17 residues. Germline V gene sequence: CDR1 GTSNPN, CDR2 SVGIG (reference sequence). This CDR3 reads CAWSVKGQGVGGTEAFF. In nucleotides, the CDR3 is TGTGCCTGGAGTGTAAAGGGACAGGGGGTAGGCGGCACTGAAGCTTTCTTT.